This T cell receptor (beta chain) emerged from a study of blood T cell repertoires in COVID-19. Looking at the study overall: The United States, Italy and Spain supplied acute and convalescent COVID-19 samples.

Germline V gene lookup returns CDR1 SEHNR and CDR2 FQNEAQ (reference sequence). The CDR3 extends over 15 amino acids. The germline V and J ends were trimmed by 1 base and 2 bases, with 12 bases remaining between them. Sequenced by immunoSEQ multiplex PCR; TCRdb stores in-frame clones only, minus some. The profile covers under 300,000 clones, with approximately 89% appearing a single time and approximately 4.6% taken by the ten largest. This chain links TRBV7-9 with TRBJ2-7; D gene uncertain. The TCR comes from a woman aged 40 to 50 who had recovered from COVID-19. Sample: peripheral blood. The CDR3 sequence: CASSLGATDPYEQYF. The CDR3 DNA sequence: TGTGCCAGCAGCTTAGGAGCGACGGATCCCTACGAGCAGTACTTC.